This T cell receptor (beta chain) comes out of a study of shared clonotypes between healthy human individuals. Looking at the study overall: CD4 naive and memory got three plates each, CD8 naive two, CD8 memory one.

Profiled with immunoSEQ multiplex PCR; TCRdb holds only in-frame clones, not every one. This sample has 900,000 to 1,200,000 clones, with 78% found just once. Germline-derived CDR1 and CDR2 are SGHAT and FQNNGV. This CDR3 comprises 14 residues. Trimming left V 5 bases short and J 4 bases short, with 12 bases between. Division of CD4+ cells produced a CD45RA+ naive subset and a CD45RA-negative memory subset. Material for sequencing was memory CD4+ T cells from PBMCs. The sample's subset: CD45RA-negative fraction. The V call is TRBV11-2, the J call TRBJ2-1, with D perhaps matching TRBD2 (5 bases). The TCR originated in a man younger than 35 in good health. Some clones in this sample may be carry-over from other donors' samples. Here the CDR3 DNA reads TGTGCCAGCAGCCCGGCGGGCTGGTACAATGAGCAGTTCTTC. It translates to CASSPAGWYNEQFF.